The 2 T cell receptor beta chains below all came from one sample that was sequenced in a study of blood T cells in healthy people across ages. Sample-barcoded 5' priming and a J-beta primer mix drove a second PCR of roughly 6 to 12 cycles. TCRdb reprocessed the 5' RACE reads with MiXCR, giving one entry per CDR3 protein. Here the sample spans nearly 800,000 distinct CDR3 sequences, roughly 50% being singletons. Sequencing was carried out using blood. The receptor source for this set is a man in his forties in good health.

This chain joins TRBV5-8 and TRBJ2-3; D remains unclear. Trimming stripped 1 base from V and 0 bases from J, with 9 bases between. The CDR3 covers 15 residues. Germline lookup yields CDR1 SGHTS and CDR2 YDEGEE. The CDR3 coding sequence is TGTGCCAGCAGCTTGTATCTTACTAGCACAGATACGCAGTATTTT. Amino acid sequence: CASSLYLTSTDTQYF.

The V and J genes are TRBV20-1 and TRBJ2-5, with D uncertain. V lost 1 base, J lost 9 bases, and 15 bases lay in between. CDR1 is DFQATT, CDR2 SNEGSKA, per germline (reference sequence). The length of the CDR3 is 13 residues. The CDR3 nucleotides are TGCAGTGCTAGAGGCAACTTGCGTGAGTCCCAGTACTTC. Protein: CSARGNLRESQYF.